The clone carrying this T cell receptor beta chain was detected ten times or more. The sample originates from a study of PD-1 blockade in classical Hodgkin lymphoma. Time point specified: cycle 4 day 1 (C4D1), after 6 weeks of nivolumab. Exposure to brentuximab vedotin varied, and each patient had relapsed following autologous stem cell transplantation. V lost 3 bases to trimming and J lost 1 base, with 12 bases between them. The CDR3 covers 15 residues. Germline CDR1 is LNHDA and CDR2 is SQIVND (reference sequence). The assay was immunoSEQ multiplex PCR, and TCRdb's table has in-frame clones only and misses some. The table lists some 90,000 clones, more than 70% of them singletons, with around 8.9% in the top ten.

The clonotype was recovered from a human donor with classical Hodgkin lymphoma. Material: peripheral blood mononuclear cells (PBMCs), obtained before the fourth cycle of nivolumab. This chain links TRBV19 with TRBJ1-1; D gene uncertain. CDR3 loop: CASSIWSPGNTEAFF. CDR3 bases: TGTGCCAGTAGTATCTGGAGCCCTGGGAACACTGAAGCTTTCTTT. The full variable domain, completed using reference TRBV19 and TRBJ1-1, is DGGITQSPKYLFRKEGQNVTLSCEQNLNHDAMYWYRQDPGQGLRLIYYSQIVNDFQKGDIAEGYSVSREKKESFPLTVTSAQKNPTAFYLCASSIWSPGNTEAFFGQGTRLTVV.